This record covers a single T cell receptor (beta chain). The antigen is undetermined. The assay was immunoSEQ multiplex PCR, and TCRdb's table has in-frame clones only and misses some. The sample includes 50,000 to 75,000 clones, approximately 84% of them seen just once. These data come from a study of OX40 agonist ivuxolimab in advanced cancers. Across the study: Patients assigned to dose escalation were diagnosed with hepatocellular carcinoma, melanoma, renal cell or head and neck cancer.

The study's findings and limits: In general, CD8+ T cells held more expanded clones than CD4+ did, on average.

Patients had blood sampled at baseline and again on cycle 4 day 1 and cycle 7 day 1. This sequence originates from an adult with an advanced solid tumor such as melanoma, head and neck, liver or kidney cancer. Material: CD4+ or CD8+ T cells sorted from blood, obtained in a trial of the OX40 agonist ivuxolimab.

The CDR3 sequence: CASSLYKSTSAISYEQYF. The CDR3 nucleotides read TGCGCCAGCAGCTTGTATAAGTCCACTAGCGCAATATCCTACGAGCAGTACTTC. This chain connects TRBV5-1 to TRBJ2-7; 7 bases agree with TRBD2. This CDR3 is built from 18 residues. J was trimmed by 1 base and V by 1 base; bases with no gene match: 14. Germline assignment: CDR1 SGHRS and CDR2 YFSETQ.